Following are 3 T cell receptor beta chains from one sample sequenced in a study of cytomegalovirus exposure and HLA in healthy donors. The PCR employed 60 Vbeta primers together with 13 Jbeta primers. Assay: immunoSEQ multiplex PCR; the TCRdb copy retains only in-frame clones and omits some. The sample lists around 110,000 clones, approximately 79% occurring once. Input material: PBMCs. These receptors were obtained from a man aged 25-40 years in good health and CMV-seronegative.

The chain is built from TRBV11-2 and TRBJ2-3; 7 positions match TRBD2. J gave up 4 bases and V 5 bases, and 9 bases lay outside the gene matches. The CDR3 runs to 15 residues. Germline values: CDR1 SGHAT, CDR2 FQNNGV. This CDR3 is CASSLWGGVPDTQYF. The CDR3 DNA reads TGTGCCAGCAGCCTGTGGGGGGGAGTCCCAGATACGCAGTATTTT.

V usage is TRBV5-1 and J usage is TRBJ2-7, with D possibly TRBD2 on 6 matching bases. This CDR3 region has 14 residues. V was pared by 2 bases and J by 3 bases, with 12 bases between. The germline V gene encodes CDR1 SGHRS and CDR2 YFSETQ. The CDR3 DNA reads as TGCGCCAGCAGCTTACTAGCTTTCGGCTACGAGCAGTACTTC. Translated: CASSLLAFGYEQYF.

A few counts support this clone. The rearrangement uses TRBV4-2 and TRBJ2-3, with D uncertain. Trimming left V 2 bases short and J 1 base short, with 7 bases between. The CDR3 is 14 amino acids. Germline CDR1 and CDR2: LGHNA and YNFKEQ. The CDR3, as DNA: TGTGCCAGCAGCCAAAGTCTACGCACAGATACGCAGTATTTT. Amino acid sequence: CASSQSLRTDTQYF.